Each of the 11 T cell receptor beta chains below was sequenced from the same sample in a study of T cell responses to AZD1222 COVID-19 vaccine. The repertoire was sequenced with immunoSEQ multiplex PCR; TCRdb's copy has only in-frame clones and lacks some. Of around 130,000 clones detected, about 89% appear once; the ten largest clones hold approximately 5.1%. Sequenced here: peripheral blood, sampled on day 0 of AZD1222 vaccination. The receptor set was obtained from an adult in good health.

This chain joins TRBV28 and TRBJ1-3; tentative D call: TRBD1 (6 bases). V lost 8 bases and J lost 2, with 10 bases in between. The CDR3 extends over 13 amino acids. Germline CDR1 and CDR2: MDHEN and SYDVKM. The CDR3, as DNA: TGTGCCAGCGGAGGGGGAGCTGGAAACACCATATATTTT. This translates into CASGGGAGNTIYF. Together with reference TRBV28 and TRBJ1-3, the CDR3 gives the full variable domain: DVKVTQSSRYLVKRTGEKVFLECVQDMDHENMFWYRQDPGLGLRLIYFSYDVKMKEKGDIPEGYSVSREKKERFSLILESASTNQTSMYLCASGGGAGNTIYFGEGSWLTVV.

The chain recombines TRBV18 with TRBJ2-7; maybe TRBD1 (5 bases). The CDR3 is 12 residues long. V lost 3 bases, J lost 2 bases, and 5 bases lay in between. The germline CDR1 and CDR2 sequences are KGHSH and LQKENI. The CDR3 nucleotides are TGTGCCAGCTCACCGGACACCTACGAGCAGTACTTC. Amino acids: CASSPDTYEQYF.

This rearrangement joins TRBV19 to TRBJ1-2; maybe TRBD1 (6 bases). The CDR3 is made up of 16 amino acids. The ends were cut back, 3 bases at V and 4 bases at J, with 18 bases in the middle. Germline V gene sequence: CDR1 LNHDA, CDR2 SQIVND (reference sequence). The CDR3 DNA reads TGTGCCAGTAGTATTTTACAGGGAAGGGGAACCTATGGCTACACCTTC. This codes for CASSILQGRGTYGYTF.

V is TRBV7-9 and J is TRBJ1-1, with unresolved D. Trimming left V 0 bases short and J 4 bases short, with 12 bases between. The CDR3 is 15 amino acids. Germline V gene lookup returns CDR1 SEHNR and CDR2 FQNEAQ (reference sequence). This chain's CDR3 is CASSLAFGVLTEAFF. In DNA form, the CDR3 reads TGTGCCAGCAGCTTAGCGTTCGGGGTTCTCACTGAAGCTTTCTTT.

The CDR3 nucleotides are TGTGCCAGCATCGAAACAGGGCGGAGAACTGAAGCTTTCTTT. Amino acids: CASIETGRRTEAFF. The gene calls are TRBV6-6 and TRBJ1-1; perhaps TRBD1 as D (6 bases). The CDR3 extends over 14 amino acids. V lost 7 bases and J lost 5, with 17 bases in between. Germline V lookup: CDR1 MNHNY, CDR2 SVGAGI (reference sequence).

V gene TRBV14 combines with J gene TRBJ2-5; no clear D gene. V was clipped by 1 base and J by 4 bases, with 10 bases between them. The CDR3 totals 14 residues. Germline V lookup: CDR1 SGHDN, CDR2 FVKESK. CDR3 sequence reads: CASSQGRPRETQYF. CDR3 bases: TGTGCCAGCAGCCAAGGTCGACCCCGAGAGACCCAGTACTTC. The variable domain in full, with the rest retrieved from reference TRBV14 and TRBJ2-5, is EAGVTQFPSHSVIEKGQTVTLRCDPISGHDNLYWYRRVMGKEIKFLLHFVKESKQDESGMPNNRFLAERTGGTYSTLKVQPAELEDSGVYFCASSQGRPRETQYFGPGTRLLVL.

This clone has just one count. The chain uses TRBV7-2 and TRBJ1-3; D not resolved. The CDR3 covers 14 residues. V lost 2 bases and J 4 bases, leaving 9 bases between the germline ends. The V gene's germline CDR1 is SGHTA and CDR2 FQGNSA. The CDR3 DNA sequence: TGTGCCAGCAGCTTAAAAGGGAACGGAAACACCATATATTTT. It is translated as CASSLKGNGNTIYF.

The chain employs TRBV7-8 and TRBJ1-1, with D uncertain. Germline assignment: CDR1 SGHVS and CDR2 FQNEAQ. V was cut by 3 bases and J by 4 bases, with 9 bases left in between. CDR3 length equals 13 residues. The DNA for the CDR3 is TGTGCCAGCAGCTTTCTCGTAGGCACTGAAGCTTTCTTT. This codes for CASSFLVGTEAFF.

The chain links TRBV12-3 or TRBV12-4 to TRBJ1-1; the D gene is possibly TRBD1 (6 bases). The germline V and J ends were trimmed by 5 bases and 6 bases, with 10 bases remaining between them. The CDR3 totals 12 residues. CDR3: CASSPTGAEAFF. The CDR3 coding sequence is TGTGCCAGCAGTCCGACAGGAGCTGAAGCTTTCTTT.

The V and J genes are TRBV10-2 and TRBJ2-7; 9 bases align to TRBD2. CDR3 length: 16 amino acids. The J segment lost 4 bases and the V segment lost 2 bases, leaving 9 bases of the junction unmatched. Germline assignment: CDR1 WSHSY and CDR2 SAAADI. The CDR3 sequence is CASSEVAAGGPYEQYF. For the CDR3, the DNA is TGCGCCAGCAGTGAGGTAGCGGCGGGAGGGCCTTACGAGCAGTACTTC.

The rearrangement joins TRBV28 to TRBJ1-1; D is perhaps TRBD1 (6 bases). CDR1 and CDR2 from the germline V gene are MDHEN and SYDVKM. Deletions cut 6 bases from V and 3 bases from J, with 8 bases between. This CDR3 is built from 12 residues. In DNA form, the CDR3 reads TGTGCCAGCAGACAGGGACACACTGAAGCTTTCTTT. This sequence encodes CASRQGHTEAFF.